Listed here are 8 T cell receptor beta chains from one sample, sequenced in a study of T cells in women clearing cervical HPV infection. Here immunoSEQ multiplex PCR was the method, and the copy in TCRdb shows in-frame clones only, minus some. This table lists 13,000 to 15,000 clones. The sample comprised blood buffy coat. These receptors originate from a woman between 18 and 70 years old with a cervical HPV16 infection that either progressed to CIN3+ or cleared (not recorded which).

A word on this clone: The read comes to an end 3 residues before the CDR3 does, leaving the germline J gene to fill in the end. The rearrangement joins TRBV20-1 to TRBJ2-1; possible D gene TRBD1, 6 bases. The CDR3 is made up of 15 amino acids. Trimming took 2 bases from V and 3 from J, leaving 14 bases between them. Germline CDR1 and CDR2: DFQATT and SNEGSKA (reference sequence). The CDR3 DNA, read in part, is TGCAGTGCTAGAACTCAGGGGTCGCGCTACAATGAG. Residues: CSARTQGSRYNE. The entire CDR3 is CSARTQGSRYNEQFF.

Turning to this clone: The observed sequence ends 3 residues before the CDR3 terminus, with the missing tail filled in from the germline J gene. This sequence joins TRBV5-5 and TRBJ2-3, with D possibly being TRBD1 (6 bases). CDR3 length: 13 amino acids. V lost 4 bases, J lost 7 bases, and 13 bases lay in between. CDR1 and CDR2 from the germline V gene are SGHKS and YYEKEE (reference sequence). The CDR3 reads CASSQTGTYTQYF. The CDR3 DNA, read in part, is TGTGCCAGCAGCCAAACAGGGACCTATACG.

For this clone: The read gets to within 3 residues of the CDR3 end, and the germline J gene fills in the rest. V usage is TRBV30 and J usage is TRBJ1-1; D is ambiguous. The CDR3 totals 13 residues. The germline CDR1 and CDR2 sequences are GTSNPN and SVGIG (reference sequence). V lost 2 bases and J 1 base, leaving 8 bases between the germline ends. The DNA read from the CDR3 is TGTGCCTGGAGTAACGTCGGGAACACTGAA. Translating gives CAWSNVGNTE. The complete CDR3 sequence is CAWSNVGNTEAFF.

Regarding this clone: The read ends 3 residues before the CDR3 terminus; that terminus is restored from the germline J gene. This chain connects TRBV7-2 to TRBJ1-2; D might be TRBD1 (5 bases). Per the germline V gene, CDR1 is SGHTA and CDR2 is FQGNSA. The V and J ends lost 1 base and 4 bases respectively, with 10 bases between them. This CDR3 region has 14 residues. The CDR3 loop is CASSLGSDIYGYTF. The DNA read from the CDR3 is TGTGCCAGCAGCTTAGGTTCGGACATCTATGGC. Combining the CDR3 with reference TRBV7-2 and TRBJ1-2 gives the whole variable domain GAGVSQSPSNKVTEKGKDVELRCDPISGHTALYWYRQSLGQGLEFLIYFQGNSAPDKSGLPSDRFSAERTGGSVSTLTIQRTQQEDSAVYLCASSLGSDIYGYTFGSGTRLTVV.

This clone is labeled medium-sized (0.01 to 0.1%) based on frequency. The CDR3 extends 3 residues past the end of the read, so its final part is completed from the germline J gene. This chain links TRBV6-1 with TRBJ1-2; tentatively, D is TRBD1 (5 bases). From germline, CDR1 is MNHNS and CDR2 SASEGT. The CDR3 spans 16 residues. Trimming removed 1 base from V and 2 bases from J, with 14 bases in between. The CDR3 bases that were read are TGTGCCAGCAGTGAAGAAGCGAGGGCAGGGAACTATGGC. Amino acid sequence: CASSEEARAGNYG. The full-length CDR3 reads as CASSEEARAGNYGYTF.

A remark on this clone: The missing CDR3 end, 3 residues past where the read stops, is filled in from the germline J gene. The chain joins TRBV29-1 to TRBJ2-7; weak D call: TRBD2 (6 bases). The CDR3 consists of 17 residues. V was pared by 6 bases and J by 2 bases, with 26 bases between. Germline CDR1 SQVTM, CDR2 ANQGSEA. CDR3 amino acids: CSVAPTASARNTYEQYF. The CDR3 DNA, read in part, is TGCAGCGTCGCCCCCACAGCTAGCGCGCGGAATACCTACGAG.

A note on this clone: Sequencing ends 3 residues short of the CDR3 end; the germline J gene provides the rest. The V call is TRBV20-1, the J call TRBJ2-3; TRBD2 matches at 10 bases. Unmatched junction bases numbered 4, after V lost 3 bases and J lost 4 bases. The V gene's germline CDR1 is DFQATT and CDR2 SNEGSKA (reference sequence). The CDR3 runs 14 residues. CDR3: CSARISGGPDTQYF. The CDR3 bases that were read are TGCAGTGCTAGGATTAGCGGGGGGCCAGATACG.

About this clone itself: The observed sequence ends 3 residues before the CDR3 terminus, with the missing tail filled in from the germline J gene. This chain uses TRBV7-7 with TRBJ2-7, with 8 positions matching TRBD1. The CDR3 sequence is 15 residues long. Trimming took 7 bases from V and 6 from J; bases not matched to a gene: 14. Germline loops: CDR1 SSHAT, CDR2 FNYEAQ (reference sequence). The CDR3 reads CASNCSGQGRGEQYF. The sequenced part of the CDR3 DNA is TGTGCCAGCAACTGTTCCGGACAGGGAAGGGGCGAG.